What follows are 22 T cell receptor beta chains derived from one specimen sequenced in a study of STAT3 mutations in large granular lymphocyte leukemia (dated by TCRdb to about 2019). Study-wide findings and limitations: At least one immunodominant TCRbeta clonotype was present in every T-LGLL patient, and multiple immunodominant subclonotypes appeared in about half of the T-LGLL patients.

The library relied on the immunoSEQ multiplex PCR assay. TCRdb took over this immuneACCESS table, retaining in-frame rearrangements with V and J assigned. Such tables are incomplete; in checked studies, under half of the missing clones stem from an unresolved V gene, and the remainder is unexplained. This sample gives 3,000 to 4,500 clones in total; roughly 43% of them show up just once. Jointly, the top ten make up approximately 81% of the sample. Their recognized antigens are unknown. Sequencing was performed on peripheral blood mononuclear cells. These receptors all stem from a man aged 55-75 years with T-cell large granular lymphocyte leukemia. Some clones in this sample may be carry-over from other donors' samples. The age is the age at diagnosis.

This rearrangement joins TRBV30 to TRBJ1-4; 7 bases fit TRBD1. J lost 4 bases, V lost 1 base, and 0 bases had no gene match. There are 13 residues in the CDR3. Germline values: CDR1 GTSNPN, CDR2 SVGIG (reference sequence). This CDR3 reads CAWSAGGNEKLFF. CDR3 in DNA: TGTGCCTGGAGTGCAGGGGGTAATGAAAAACTGTTTTTT. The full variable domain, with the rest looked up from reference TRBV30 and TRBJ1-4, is SQTIHQWPATLVQPVGSPLSLECTVEGTSNPNLYWYRQAAGRGLQLLFYSVGIGQISSEVPQNLSASRPQDRQFILSSKKLLLSDSGFYLCAWSAGGNEKLFFGSGTQLSVL.

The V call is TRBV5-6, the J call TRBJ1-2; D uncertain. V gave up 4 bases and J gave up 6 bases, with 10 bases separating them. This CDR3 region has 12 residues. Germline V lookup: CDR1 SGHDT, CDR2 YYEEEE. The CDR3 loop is CASSRVRDGYTF. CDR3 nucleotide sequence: TGTGCCAGCAGCCGCGTACGTGATGGCTACACCTTC.

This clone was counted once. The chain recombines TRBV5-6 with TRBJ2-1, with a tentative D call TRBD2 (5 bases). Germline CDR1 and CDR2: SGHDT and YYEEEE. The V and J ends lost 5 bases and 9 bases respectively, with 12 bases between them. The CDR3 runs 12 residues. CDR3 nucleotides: TGTGCCAGCAGTTCCAGACTACCTGAGCAGTTCTTC. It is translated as CASSSRLPEQFF.

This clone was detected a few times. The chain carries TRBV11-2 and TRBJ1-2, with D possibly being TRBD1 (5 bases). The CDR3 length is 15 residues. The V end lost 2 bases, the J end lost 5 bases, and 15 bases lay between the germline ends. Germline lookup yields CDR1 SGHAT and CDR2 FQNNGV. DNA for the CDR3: TGTGCCAGCAGCTTACGTCGGGGCCCTGGGTATGGCTACACCTTC. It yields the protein CASSLRRGPGYGYTF.

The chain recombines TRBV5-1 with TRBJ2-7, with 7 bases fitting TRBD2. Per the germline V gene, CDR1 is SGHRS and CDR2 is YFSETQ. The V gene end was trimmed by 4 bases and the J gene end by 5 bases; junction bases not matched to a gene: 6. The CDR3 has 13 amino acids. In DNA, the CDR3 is TGCGCCAGCAGCAGCCAGCGGGATAACGAGCAGTACTTC. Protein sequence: CASSSQRDNEQYF.

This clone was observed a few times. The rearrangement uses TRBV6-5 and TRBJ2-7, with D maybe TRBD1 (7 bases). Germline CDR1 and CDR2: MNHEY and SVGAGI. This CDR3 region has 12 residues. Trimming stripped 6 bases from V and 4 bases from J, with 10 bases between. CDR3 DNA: TGTGCCAGCAGGCAGGGGGGTTACGAGCAGTACTTC. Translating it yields CASRQGGYEQYF.

Here the CDR3 reads CASSSDRGNEKLFF. The CDR3 nucleotides are TGCGCCAGCAGCTCTGACAGGGGGAATGAAAAACTGTTTTTT. The chain couples TRBV5-1 to TRBJ1-4, with 9 positions matching TRBD1. The CDR3 spans 14 residues. V lost 3 bases, J lost 5 bases, and 2 bases stayed unmatched. CDR1 and CDR2 (germline): SGHRS, YFSETQ.

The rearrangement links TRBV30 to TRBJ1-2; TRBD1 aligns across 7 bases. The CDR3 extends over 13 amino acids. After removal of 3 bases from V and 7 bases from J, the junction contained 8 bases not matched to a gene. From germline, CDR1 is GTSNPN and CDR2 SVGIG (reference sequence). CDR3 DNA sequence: TGTGCCTGGAGCCCGTTGACAGGGTTTGGCTACACCTTC. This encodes CAWSPLTGFGYTF.

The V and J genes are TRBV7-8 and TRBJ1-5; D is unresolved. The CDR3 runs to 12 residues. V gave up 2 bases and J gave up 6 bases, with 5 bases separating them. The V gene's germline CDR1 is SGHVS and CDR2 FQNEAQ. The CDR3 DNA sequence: TGTGCCAGCAGCTTATTTGGTCAGCCCCAGCATTTT. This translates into CASSLFGQPQHF.

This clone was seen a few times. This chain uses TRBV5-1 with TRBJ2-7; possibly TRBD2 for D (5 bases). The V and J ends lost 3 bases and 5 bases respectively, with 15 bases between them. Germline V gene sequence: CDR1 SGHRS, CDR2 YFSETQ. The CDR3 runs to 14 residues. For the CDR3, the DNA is TGCGCCAGCAGCTCAGAGACTTCCGGGAACGAGCAGTACTTC. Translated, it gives CASSSETSGNEQYF. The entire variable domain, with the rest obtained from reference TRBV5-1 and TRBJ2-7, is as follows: KAGVTQTPRYLIKTRGQQVTLSCSPISGHRSVSWYQQTPGQGLQFLFEYFSETQRNKGNFPGRFSGRQFSNSRSEMNVSTLELGDSALYLCASSSETSGNEQYFGPGTRLTVT.

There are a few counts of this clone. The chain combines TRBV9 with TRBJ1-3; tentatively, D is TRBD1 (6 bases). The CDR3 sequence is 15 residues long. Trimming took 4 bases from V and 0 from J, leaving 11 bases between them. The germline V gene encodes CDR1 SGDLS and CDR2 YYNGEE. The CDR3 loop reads CASSSEGGSGNTIYF. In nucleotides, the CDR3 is TGTGCCAGCAGCTCCGAGGGGGGCTCTGGAAACACCATATATTTT.

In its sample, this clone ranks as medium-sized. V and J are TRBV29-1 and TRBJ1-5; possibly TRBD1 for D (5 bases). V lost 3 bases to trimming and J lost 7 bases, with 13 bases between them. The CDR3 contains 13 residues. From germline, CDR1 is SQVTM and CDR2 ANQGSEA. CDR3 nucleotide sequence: TGCAGCGTTGAGGGTGGGGCTGGGCAGCCCCAGCATTTT. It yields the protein CSVEGGAGQPQHF.

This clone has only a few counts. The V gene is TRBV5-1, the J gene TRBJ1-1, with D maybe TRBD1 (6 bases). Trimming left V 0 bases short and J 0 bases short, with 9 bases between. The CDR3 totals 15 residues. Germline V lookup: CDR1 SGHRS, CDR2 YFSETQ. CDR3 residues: CASSLEGELNTEAFF. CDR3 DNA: TGCGCCAGCAGCTTGGAGGGGGAGCTGAACACTGAAGCTTTCTTT.

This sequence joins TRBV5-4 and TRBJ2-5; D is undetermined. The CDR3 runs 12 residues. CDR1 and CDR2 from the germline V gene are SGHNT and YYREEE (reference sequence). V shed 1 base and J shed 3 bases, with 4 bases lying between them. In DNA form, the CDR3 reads TGTGCCAGCAGCTTGCCAAAAGAGACCCAGTACTTC. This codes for CASSLPKETQYF. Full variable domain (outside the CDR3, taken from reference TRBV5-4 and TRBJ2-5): ETGVTQSPTHLIKTRGQQVTLRCSSQSGHNTVSWYQQALGQGPQFIFQYYREEENGRGNFPPRFSGLQFPNYSSELNVNALELDDSALYLCASSLPKETQYFGPGTRLLVL.

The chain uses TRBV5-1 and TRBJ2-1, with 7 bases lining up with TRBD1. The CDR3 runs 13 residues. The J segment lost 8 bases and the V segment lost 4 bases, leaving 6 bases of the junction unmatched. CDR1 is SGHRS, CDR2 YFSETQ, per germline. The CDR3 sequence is CASSNPDRDEQFF. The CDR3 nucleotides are TGCGCCAGCAGCAATCCTGACAGGGATGAGCAGTTCTTC.

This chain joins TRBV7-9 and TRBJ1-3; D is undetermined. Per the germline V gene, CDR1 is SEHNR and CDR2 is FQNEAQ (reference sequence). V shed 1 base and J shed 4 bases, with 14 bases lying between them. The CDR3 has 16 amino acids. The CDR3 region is CASSLERHPTGNTIYF. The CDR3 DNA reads TGTGCCAGCAGCTTAGAAAGACACCCGACGGGAAACACCATATATTTT.

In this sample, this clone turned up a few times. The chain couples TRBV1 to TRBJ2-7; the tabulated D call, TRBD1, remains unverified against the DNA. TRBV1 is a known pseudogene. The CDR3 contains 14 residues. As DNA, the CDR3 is TGCACCAGCAGCCTATCCCCATTCAGGTACGAGCAGTACTTC. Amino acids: CTSSLSPFRYEQYF.

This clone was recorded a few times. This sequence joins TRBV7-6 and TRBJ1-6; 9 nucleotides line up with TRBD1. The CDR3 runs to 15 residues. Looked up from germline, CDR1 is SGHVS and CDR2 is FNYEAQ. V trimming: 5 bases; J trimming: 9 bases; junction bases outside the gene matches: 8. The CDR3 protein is CASSRRDRATSPLHF. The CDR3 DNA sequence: TGTGCCAGCAGCCGCCGGGACAGGGCTACTTCACCCCTCCACTTT.

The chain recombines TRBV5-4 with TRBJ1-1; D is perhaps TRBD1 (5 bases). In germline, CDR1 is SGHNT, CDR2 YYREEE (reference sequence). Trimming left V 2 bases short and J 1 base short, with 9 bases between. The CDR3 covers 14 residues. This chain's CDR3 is CASSFRGGNTEAFF. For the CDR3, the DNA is TGTGCCAGCAGCTTTAGGGGTGGGAACACTGAAGCTTTCTTT.

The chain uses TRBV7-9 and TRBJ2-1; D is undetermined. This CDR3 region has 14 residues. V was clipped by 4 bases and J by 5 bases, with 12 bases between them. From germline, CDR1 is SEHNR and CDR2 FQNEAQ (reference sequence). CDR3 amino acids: CASSSSTSNNEQFF. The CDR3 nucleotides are TGTGCCAGCAGCTCTTCCACTTCTAACAATGAGCAGTTCTTC.

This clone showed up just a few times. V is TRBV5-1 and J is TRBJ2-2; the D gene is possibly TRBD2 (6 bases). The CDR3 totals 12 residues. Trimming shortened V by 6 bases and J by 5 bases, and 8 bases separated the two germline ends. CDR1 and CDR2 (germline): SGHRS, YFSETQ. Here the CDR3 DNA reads TGCGCCAGCACAAGCGGGACCGGGGAGCTGTTTTTT. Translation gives CASTSGTGELFF.

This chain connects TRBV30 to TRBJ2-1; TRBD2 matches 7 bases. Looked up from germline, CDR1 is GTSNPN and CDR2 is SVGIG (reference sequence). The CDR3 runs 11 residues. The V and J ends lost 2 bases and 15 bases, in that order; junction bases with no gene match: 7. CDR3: CAWSSGGGVFF. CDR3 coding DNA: TGTGCCTGGAGTTCGGGGGGTGGAGTGTTCTTC.